Below are 28 T cell receptor beta chains sequenced from a single sample in a study of cytomegalovirus exposure and HLA in healthy donors. It was with 60 Vbeta and 13 Jbeta primers that the PCR ran. Sequencing was performed with immunoSEQ multiplex PCR; in TCRdb, only in-frame clones are kept and a portion is missing. The data show roughly 200,000 clones, with approximately 80% seen just once and 2.5% to 3.5% held by the top ten. The material sequenced was PBMCs. The receptors shown here come from a woman in her 30s in good health and CMV-seronegative.

The V call is TRBV6-5, the J call TRBJ1-2, with 9 bases lining up with TRBD1. Trimming took 2 bases from V and 12 from J; bases not matched to a gene: 7. The germline V gene has CDR1 MNHEY and CDR2 SVGAGI. This CDR3 comprises 13 residues. CDR3 bases: TGTGCCAGCAGTTACACTCGGGACAGGGTCCACACCTTC. Translating it yields CASSYTRDRVHTF.

About this clone itself: The junction differs from germline at one of its ends, possibly a read error. The chain employs TRBV7-9 and TRBJ1-1; D is unresolved. The CDR3 has 12 amino acids. The germline CDR1 and CDR2 sequences are SEHNR and FQNEAQ (reference sequence). The DNA of the CDR3 is TGTTCCAGCAGCTTGTCTTTTACTGAAGCTTTCTTT. This sequence encodes CSSSLSFTEAFF.

The gene calls are TRBV9 and TRBJ1-6; TRBD1 is a possible D gene (5 bases). The CDR3 has 15 residues. Germline CDR1 is SGDLS and CDR2 is YYNGEE. V lost 0 bases and J lost 10, with 14 bases in between. CDR3 protein: CASSVDGASDSPLHF. In DNA form, the CDR3 reads TGTGCCAGCAGCGTAGATGGGGCCAGCGACTCACCCCTCCACTTT.

The V call is TRBV5-1, the J call TRBJ2-7, with D perhaps TRBD2 (6 bases). The CDR3 consists of 16 residues. Germline V gene lookup returns CDR1 SGHRS and CDR2 YFSETQ. Trimming took 0 bases from V and 3 from J, leaving 16 bases between them. CDR3 DNA: TGCGCCAGCAGCTTGGGAGATGCGACTAGTGTCTACGAGCAGTACTTC. This sequence encodes CASSLGDATSVYEQYF.

The V gene is TRBV7-9, the J gene TRBJ1-1, with 7 positions matching TRBD1. The CDR3 spans 14 residues. V shed 3 bases, J shed 1 base, and the junction held 2 bases outside the gene matches. Germline loops: CDR1 SEHNR, CDR2 FQNEAQ (reference sequence). This CDR3 is CASSFKGANTEAFF. As DNA, the CDR3 is TGTGCCAGCAGCTTTAAGGGGGCGAACACTGAAGCTTTCTTT.

This rearrangement joins TRBV6-1 to TRBJ2-5, with 10 bases that match TRBD2. The CDR3 covers 15 residues. CDR1 MNHNS and CDR2 SASEGT come from the germline V gene. V gave up 4 bases and J gave up 1 base; unmatched junction bases: 3. The CDR3 spells CASSVLAGAQETQYF. CDR3 bases: TGTGCCAGCAGTGTGCTAGCGGGGGCCCAAGAGACCCAGTACTTC.

The chain combines TRBV4-1 with TRBJ2-7; 9 bases match TRBD2. This CDR3 spans 16 amino acids. Per the germline V gene, CDR1 is MGHRA and CDR2 is YSYEKL. Trimming removed 1 base from V and 3 bases from J; junction bases left unmatched: 7. CDR3 DNA sequence: TGCGCCAGCAGCCAAGTCCCGACTAGCGGAAACTACGAGCAGTACTTC. It encodes CASSQVPTSGNYEQYF.

The V gene is TRBV9, the J gene TRBJ1-2, with D unclear. The V gene's germline CDR1 is SGDLS and CDR2 YYNGEE. V was pared by 4 bases and J by 8 bases, with 12 bases between. CDR3 size: 12 residues. The CDR3 sequence is CASSTTAGGYTF. CDR3 in DNA: TGTGCCAGCAGCACGACCGCCGGGGGCTACACCTTC.

Only one count was recorded for this clone. The chain is built from TRBV6-1 and TRBJ1-2; 8 bases align to TRBD1. Germline lookup yields CDR1 MNHNS and CDR2 SASEGT. V shed 2 bases, J shed 5 bases, and the junction held 4 bases outside the gene matches. CDR3 length: 14 amino acids. In nucleotides, the CDR3 is TGTGCCAGCAGTGAACACCAGGGGGCGTATGGCTACACCTTC. It is translated as CASSEHQGAYGYTF.

The chain couples TRBV6-5 to TRBJ1-1; maybe TRBD1 (5 bases). The V gene's germline CDR1 is MNHEY and CDR2 SVGAGI. The CDR3 runs 13 residues. V gave up 6 bases and J gave up 4 bases, with 12 bases separating them. The CDR3 here is CASRLGRGTEAFF. The CDR3, as DNA: TGTGCCAGCAGGCTCGGGAGGGGCACTGAAGCTTTCTTT.

This chain connects TRBV19 to TRBJ1-5; 9 positions match TRBD1. From germline, CDR1 is LNHDA and CDR2 SQIVND (reference sequence). This CDR3 has 16 residues. V lost 4 bases, J lost 6 bases, and 10 bases stayed unmatched. CDR3 DNA sequence: TGTGCCAGTAGTAGTTACCCGGGACAGGGACCTCAGCCCCAGCATTTT. Protein sequence: CASSSYPGQGPQPQHF.

This clone has more than one count but fewer than ten. The rearrangement links TRBV5-6 to TRBJ2-7; D gene uncertain. Looked up from germline, CDR1 is SGHDT and CDR2 is YYEEEE. This CDR3 is built from 14 residues. The germline V and J ends were trimmed by 3 bases and 0 bases, with 10 bases remaining between them. CDR3 sequence reads: CASSSTVDSYEQYF. CDR3 coding DNA: TGTGCCAGCAGCTCCACAGTGGACTCCTACGAGCAGTACTTC.

V usage is TRBV5-1 and J usage is TRBJ2-7, with D tentatively TRBD1 (5 bases). The CDR3 length is 14 residues. V was trimmed by 5 bases and J by 7 bases, leaving 19 bases between them. Per germline, CDR1 SGHRS and CDR2 YFSETQ. CDR3 in amino acids: CASSREGAAKEQYF. Here the CDR3 DNA reads TGCGCCAGCAGTAGGGAAGGGGCGGCGAAGGAGCAGTACTTC. Using reference TRBV5-1 and TRBJ2-7 for the parts outside the CDR3, the full variable domain is KAGVTQTPRYLIKTRGQQVTLSCSPISGHRSVSWYQQTPGQGLQFLFEYFSETQRNKGNFPGRFSGRQFSNSRSEMNVSTLELGDSALYLCASSREGAAKEQYFGPGTRLTVT.

The V call is TRBV5-1, the J call TRBJ1-1; D possibly corresponds to TRBD1 (6 bases). Trimming took off 3 bases at V and 7 bases at J, with 16 bases between the two ends. The CDR3 extends over 14 amino acids. The germline V gene encodes CDR1 SGHRS and CDR2 YFSETQ. This CDR3 is CASSSSGGLGEAFF. DNA of the CDR3: TGCGCCAGCAGCTCGTCGGGGGGGCTGGGTGAAGCTTTCTTT.

The rearrangement links TRBV5-1 to TRBJ2-1; 9 bases line up with TRBD2. CDR1 and CDR2 (germline): SGHRS, YFSETQ. The CDR3 totals 17 residues. With 4 bases clipped from V and 1 base from J, the junction kept 9 bases outside the gene matches. The CDR3 spells CASSTVAGADSYNEQFF. The DNA of the CDR3 is TGCGCCAGCAGCACGGTAGCGGGGGCGGATTCCTACAATGAGCAGTTCTTC.

The chain has TRBV6-1 and TRBJ2-1, with 9 positions matching TRBD2. There are 15 residues in the CDR3. Germline V CDR1 and CDR2: MNHNS, SASEGT. V trimming: 3 bases; J trimming: 6 bases; junction bases outside the gene matches: 6. This CDR3 reads CASSEVSGSTNEQFF. The CDR3 DNA reads TGTGCCAGCAGTGAGGTTAGCGGGAGTACCAATGAGCAGTTCTTC.

V is TRBV7-2 and J is TRBJ2-1; TRBD2 is a possible D gene (5 bases). V dropped 4 bases and J dropped 15 bases, with 19 bases sitting between them. This CDR3 spans 13 amino acids. CDR1 and CDR2 (germline): SGHTA, FQGNSA. CDR3 coding DNA: TGTGCCAGCAGCTCCCCACCCGGGGTCAAATCGTTCTTC. Amino acids: CASSSPPGVKSFF.

The chain employs TRBV5-1 and TRBJ2-7; TRBD1 matches at 8 bases. With 3 bases clipped from V and 4 bases from J, the junction kept 12 bases outside the gene matches. The CDR3 contains 16 residues. The V gene's germline CDR1 is SGHRS and CDR2 YFSETQ. DNA for the CDR3: TGCGCCAGCAGCTCCCTCCAGGGGGCCCCGGGATACGAGCAGTACTTC. Amino acids: CASSSLQGAPGYEQYF.

This clone appeared once. The chain carries TRBV7-6 and TRBJ2-1, with 9 bases matching TRBD2. The CDR3 is made up of 15 amino acids. The V gene's germline CDR1 is SGHVS and CDR2 FNYEAQ. With 4 bases clipped from V and 3 bases from J, the junction kept 4 bases outside the gene matches. CDR3 region: CASSSLSGGYNEQFF. In nucleotides, the CDR3 is TGTGCCAGCAGCTCCCTTAGCGGGGGCTACAATGAGCAGTTCTTC.

This sequence joins TRBV6-5 and TRBJ2-5, with TRBD1 matching 9 bases. Germline V CDR1 and CDR2: MNHEY, SVGAGI. The length of the CDR3 is 12 residues. With 6 bases clipped from V and 4 bases from J, the junction kept 0 bases outside the gene matches. The CDR3 loop reads CASRTGGETQYF. The CDR3, as DNA: TGTGCCAGCAGGACAGGGGGAGAGACCCAGTACTTC.

As for this clone: The sample has other DNA sequences that encode this CDR3 too. V gene TRBV27 combines with J gene TRBJ1-2, with D tentatively TRBD1 (6 bases). V was clipped by 3 bases and J by 8 bases, with 13 bases between them. Germline values: CDR1 MNHEY, CDR2 SMNVEV (reference sequence). This CDR3 has 13 residues. The CDR3 DNA reads TGTGCCAGCAGTTTGGGGGGGGCTGGGGGCTACACCTTC. Translation: CASSLGGAGGYTF.

A few counts support this clone. This sequence joins TRBV5-1 and TRBJ1-1, with D tentatively TRBD1 (6 bases). Germline V gene lookup returns CDR1 SGHRS and CDR2 YFSETQ. The CDR3 is 13 residues long. The V end was cut by 3 bases, the J end by 2 bases, with 8 bases between. CDR3 loop: CASSYRVNTEAFF. The CDR3 nucleotides read TGCGCCAGCAGCTACAGGGTCAACACTGAAGCTTTCTTT.

This chain links TRBV5-4 with TRBJ1-2, with 10 bases lining up with TRBD1. Per the germline V gene, CDR1 is SGHNT and CDR2 is YYREEE (reference sequence). The CDR3 extends over 16 amino acids. The junction had 12 bases not matched to a gene; V was cut back by 6 bases and J by 4 bases. In DNA form, the CDR3 reads TGTGCCAGCACCCAAGGGACAGGGGACGTCCTCTATGGCTACACCTTC. The encoded protein is CASTQGTGDVLYGYTF.

This chain links TRBV7-3 with TRBJ2-5; 9 nucleotides match TRBD1. CDR3 length: 14 residues. From germline, CDR1 is SGHTA and CDR2 FQGTGA. Losses at the gene ends were 5 bases for V and 2 bases for J; bases not matched to a gene: 3. The CDR3 spells CASSVQGAQETQYF. The CDR3 region has the DNA TGTGCCAGCAGCGTACAGGGGGCACAAGAGACCCAGTACTTC.

The chain carries TRBV6-1 and TRBJ2-5, with TRBD2 matching over 7 bases. The CDR3 is 16 amino acids. Per germline, CDR1 MNHNS and CDR2 SASEGT. The V and J ends lost 1 base and 5 bases, in that order; junction bases with no gene match: 10. As DNA, the CDR3 is TGTGCCAGCAGTGAAGTTGGCGGGAGTGGTGGTGAGACCCAGTACTTC. This gives the protein CASSEVGGSGGETQYF.

The chain combines TRBV28 with TRBJ1-5; D remains ambiguous. This CDR3 region has 15 residues. V lost 3 bases and J 0 bases, leaving 9 bases between the germline ends. Germline lookup yields CDR1 MDHEN and CDR2 SYDVKM. CDR3 sequence (DNA): TGTGCCAGCAGTTTCTTGGGGAGTAGCAATCAGCCCCAGCATTTT. This sequence encodes CASSFLGSSNQPQHF.

The rearrangement links TRBV18 to TRBJ2-7, with 8 bases lining up with TRBD2. The CDR3 has 14 amino acids. Germline CDR1 reads KGHSH; CDR2 reads LQKENI. J gave up 6 bases and V 2 bases, and 6 bases lay outside the gene matches. This CDR3 is CASSPNAGGGEQYF. DNA of the CDR3: TGTGCCAGCTCACCAAACGCGGGAGGAGGCGAGCAGTACTTC. Full variable domain (missing parts from reference TRBV18 and TRBJ2-7): NAGVMQNPRHLVRRRGQEARLRCSPMKGHSHVYWYRQLPEEGLKFMVYLQKENIIDESGMPKERFSAEFPKEGPSILRIQQVVRGDSAAYFCASSPNAGGGEQYFGPGTRLTVT.

The CDR3 spells CAWSGRGAYEQYF. The CDR3 DNA sequence: TGTGCCTGGAGTGGCCGGGGGGCCTACGAGCAGTACTTC. The V call is TRBV30, the J call TRBJ2-7; the match to TRBD2 covers 7 bases. From germline, CDR1 is GTSNPN and CDR2 SVGIG (reference sequence). Trimming at V came to 1 base and at J to 2 bases, leaving 2 bases not matched to a gene. The CDR3 covers 13 residues.